These T cell receptor beta chains were read from a single sample in a study of T cell changes during pregnancy in multiple sclerosis. Produced via immunoSEQ multiplex PCR; TCRdb's table is partial and in-frame only. The table shows 90,000 to 120,000 clones, with roughly 90% occurring only once. Sequencing used peripheral blood, obtained in the third trimester of pregnancy. All receptors come from a female donor in good health, enrolled as a control in a pregnancy study. The CDR3 runs from the conserved cysteine through the conserved F or W. Rows may omit the clone size; those that give it use once, few, many or a size class.

TRBV18	TRBJ1-1	.	CASSPPGTGEEAFF
TRBV19	TRBJ1-1	.	CASSARGLNTEAFF
TRBV28	TRBJ2-5	.	CASSPGIAYQETQYF
TRBV7-9	TRBJ2-1	few	CASSWDYYNEQFF
TRBV5-1	TRBJ2-1	.	CASSQSPGTSGGEQFF
TRBV5-1	TRBJ2-2	.	CASSLYRSNTGELFF
TRBV7-2	TRBJ2-1	few	CASSSSHQSPQFF
TRBV11-3	TRBJ2-5	.	CASSFRTSGAQETQYF
TRBV6-1	TRBJ2-7	.	CASSGDSYEQYF
TRBV7-2	TRBJ1-1	.	CASSLALGGAEAFF
TRBV5-6	TRBJ2-7	few	CASSGLSYEQYF
TRBV29-1	TRBJ2-6	.	CSVAFQAGANVLTF
TRBV19	TRBJ2-7	.	CASSPSRTVTGEQYF
TRBV30	TRBJ1-1	.	CAWAGLPSKAFF
TRBV9	TRBJ1-5	.	CASSVEDSLNQPQHF
TRBV5-1	TRBJ2-6	.	CASSLAGDRGPSGANVLTF
TRBV7-3	TRBJ1-1	.	CASSPSRDTEAFF
TRBV4-1	TRBJ2-3	.	CASSHLLGTDGDTQYF
TRBV7-2	TRBJ2-5	.	CASSLESGEETQYF
TRBV5-1	TRBJ2-7	.	CASSTDREGGQYF
TRBV2	TRBJ1-5	once	CASSPTGAGSNQPQHF
TRBV5-1	TRBJ2-2	.	CASSLTGGASAGELFF
TRBV15	TRBJ2-7	.	CATSITSGGYEQYF
TRBV5-5	TRBJ2-5	.	CASSLGGGETQYF
TRBV9	TRBJ1-2	.	CASSARQWQPYGYTF
TRBV9	TRBJ2-1	.	CASSVAGSSSYNEQFF
TRBV6-4	TRBJ2-1	many	CASSEGAEAYNEQFF
TRBV11-3	TRBJ1-2	few	CASSLEQAWGYTF
TRBV12-5	TRBJ2-4	.	CASGLGGLKGNIQYF
TRBV11-3	TRBJ2-7	.	CASSGSGQDYEQYF
TRBV7-3	TRBJ1-2	.	CASSLSGVANYGYTF
TRBV5-1	TRBJ2-7	.	CASRAWGGLTYEQYF
TRBV25-1	TRBJ2-7	.	CASSVTVYEQYF